The present T cell receptor beta chain was sequenced within a study of T cell responses to AZD1222 COVID-19 vaccine (dated by TCRdb to the early 2020s). Looking at the study overall: AZD1222 recipients given second doses at about 4 weeks or at about 12 weeks were pooled, since spike-specific TCR depth and breadth were not found to differ between the two schedules. A total of 230 to 250 trial participants underwent TCR sequencing, of whom about 210 had received two doses of AZD1222 and about 25 had received two doses of the MenACWY control vaccine. Enrollment into the trials was organized by age into subgroups of 18-55, 56-69 and 70-plus years, and those subgroups contained about 150, 27 and 61 TCR-sequenced participants, respectively. The paper's findings and limits, for the study overall: Because no samples from the day 14 peak response were available, repertoires could be characterized only after the peak T cell response. Reportedly, close to half of the unique spike-specific TCRs recognized epitopes lying outside the regions that are mutated in the B.1.351 and B.1.1.7 variants. The vaccine-associated CD4 TCRs covered the entire spike protein, and the dominant responses fell in regions 160-218 and 743-854. In the small 56-69-year group, the increase in depth fell short of significance, most likely because of low power. Conclusions about previously exposed vaccinees are limited, since just six AZD1222 recipients were seropositive for SARS-CoV-2 at baseline. After two AZD1222 doses, spike-specific TCR breadth and depth were significantly higher than at day 0 and than in MenACWY recipients. Most participants were white British and females outnumbered males, and the authors suggested that clonal diversity may have been underestimated.

This clone was observed a handful of times. Its recognized antigen is unknown. There are no base qualities to consult, and no much larger clone falls within one base. The CDR3 regions of human TCRbeta chains were analyzed by immunosequencing. The published analysis was carried out like this. Repertoire TCRs were matched against a reference library of SARS-CoV-2-specific TCRs generated with the MIRA antigen-specificity platform. Breadth was defined as the fraction of unique TCRs that were SARS-CoV-2-associated, and depth was defined as the fraction of total T cells that were SARS-CoV-2-associated. Using the MIRA data, each spike-specific TCR was assigned both to the spike region to which the TCR was reactive and to a CD4 or CD8 class. Log10-transformed breadth and depth values were compared by one-way ANOVA with Sidak's multiple comparisons tests. The table comes from immuneACCESS by way of TCRdb, which keeps in-frame sequences with V and J called. Part of the clones is missing from these tables; in studies checked, under half for an unresolved V gene and the rest for unknown reasons. V, J and clone size are taken as reported in that table, and D and trimming were inferred from the DNA itself. Across this sample there are around 35,000 clones, with around 88% seen only once. 6.8% of the sample goes to the ten largest clones.

The meaning of the sample's time point label: baseline before first vaccination. The vaccinee samples were drawn from two UK trials, COV001 and COV002, one of which was a single-blind randomized controlled phase 2/3 trial testing AZD1222 (ChAdOx1 nCoV-19) in healthy adults. Trial participant PBMC samples were collected at day 0 and day 28 after the second dose for TCRbeta chain sequencing. CDR1 and CDR2, looked up from the germline V gene (reference sequence), are SEHNR and FQNEAQ. V trim: 4 bases; J trim: 8 bases; unmatched bases: 6. Spanning cysteine to phenylalanine, the CDR3 consists of 15 amino acids. Left in the record is the CDR3 DNA by itself, 45 bases read in frame from the first base.

Sequencing was performed on peripheral blood, taken on day 0 of AZD1222 vaccination. The sequence was obtained from an adult in good health. The sequence links TRBV7-9 to TRBJ1-6; the central 9 bases match TRBD1. CDR3 sequence: CASSYGQGPHSPLHF. In nucleotides, the sequence is TGTGCCAGCAGCTACGGACAGGGGCCGCATTCACCCCTCCACTTT.